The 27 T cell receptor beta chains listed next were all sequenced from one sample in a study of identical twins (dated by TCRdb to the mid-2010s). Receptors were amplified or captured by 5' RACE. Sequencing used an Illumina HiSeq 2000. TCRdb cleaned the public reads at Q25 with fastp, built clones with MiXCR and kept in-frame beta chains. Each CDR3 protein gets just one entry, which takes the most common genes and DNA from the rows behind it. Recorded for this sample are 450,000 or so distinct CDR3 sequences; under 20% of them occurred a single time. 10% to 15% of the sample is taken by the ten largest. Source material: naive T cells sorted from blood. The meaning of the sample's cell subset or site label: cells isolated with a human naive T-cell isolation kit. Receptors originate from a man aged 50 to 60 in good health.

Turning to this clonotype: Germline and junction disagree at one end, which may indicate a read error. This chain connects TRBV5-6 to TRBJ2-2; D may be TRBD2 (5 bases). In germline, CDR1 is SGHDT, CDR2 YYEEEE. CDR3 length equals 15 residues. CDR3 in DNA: TGTGCCAGCAGCTTGGAGTTACTGGCCACCGGGGAGCCGTTTTTT. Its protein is CASSLELLATGEPFF. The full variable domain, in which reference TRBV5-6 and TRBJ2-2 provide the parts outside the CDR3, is DAGVTQSPTHLIKTRGQQVTLRCSPKSGHDTVSWYQQALGQGPQFIFQYYEEEERQRGNFPDRFSGHQFPNYSSELNVNALLLGDSALYLCASSLELLATGEPFFGEGSRLTVL.

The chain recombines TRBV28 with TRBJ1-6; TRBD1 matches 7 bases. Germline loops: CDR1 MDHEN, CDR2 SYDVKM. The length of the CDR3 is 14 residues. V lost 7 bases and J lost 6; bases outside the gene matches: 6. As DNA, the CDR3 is TGTGCCAGCATCCCGGGACAGAGTAATTCACCCCTCCACTTT. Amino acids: CASIPGQSNSPLHF.

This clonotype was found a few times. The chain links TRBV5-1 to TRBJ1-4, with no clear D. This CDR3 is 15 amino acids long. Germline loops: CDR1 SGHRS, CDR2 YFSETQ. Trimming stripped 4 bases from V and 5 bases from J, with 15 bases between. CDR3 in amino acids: CASSATDGANEKLFF. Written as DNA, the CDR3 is TGCGCCAGCAGCGCTACGGACGGAGCGAATGAAAAACTGTTTTTT.

The CDR3 bases are TGTGCCAGCAGGTTATCTGGGGCCAACGTCCTGACTTTC. It encodes CASRLSGANVLTF. The chain links TRBV12-3 or TRBV12-4 to TRBJ2-6; no reliable D call. This CDR3 comprises 13 residues. Trimming left V 6 bases short and J 1 base short, with 4 bases between.

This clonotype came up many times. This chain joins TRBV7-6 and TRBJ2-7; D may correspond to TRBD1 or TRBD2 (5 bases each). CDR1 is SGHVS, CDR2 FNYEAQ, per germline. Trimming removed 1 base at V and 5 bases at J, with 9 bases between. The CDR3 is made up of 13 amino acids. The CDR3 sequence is CASSLVRDHEQYF. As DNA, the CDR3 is TGTGCCAGCAGCTTAGTCAGGGACCACGAGCAGTACTTC. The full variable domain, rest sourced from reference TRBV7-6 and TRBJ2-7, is GAGVSQSPRYKVTKRGQDVALRCDPISGHVSLYWYRQALGQGPEFLTYFNYEAQQDKSGLPNDRFSAERPEGSISTLTIQRTEQRDSAMYRCASSLVRDHEQYFGPGTRLTVT.

DNA of the CDR3: TGCAGTGCCCTGAGACAGGTTTCCCCCTCCTACGAGCAGTACTTC. Its translation is CSALRQVSPSYEQYF. The chain links TRBV20-1 to TRBJ2-7; TRBD1 is a possible D gene (6 bases). CDR3 length: 15 residues. Germline CDR1 DFQATT, CDR2 SNEGSKA (reference sequence). Trimming pared 6 bases from V and 0 bases from J, leaving 18 bases between.

The CDR3 region is CATSDAQGAGGTYEQYF. CDR3 DNA: TGTGCCACCAGTGACGCCCAGGGAGCGGGAGGTACCTACGAGCAGTACTTC. The chain links TRBV24-1 to TRBJ2-7; 9 bases are a match to TRBD2. With 4 bases clipped from V and 2 bases from J, the junction kept 11 bases outside the gene matches. The CDR3 sequence is 17 residues long. Germline CDR1 and CDR2: KGHDR and SFDVKD.

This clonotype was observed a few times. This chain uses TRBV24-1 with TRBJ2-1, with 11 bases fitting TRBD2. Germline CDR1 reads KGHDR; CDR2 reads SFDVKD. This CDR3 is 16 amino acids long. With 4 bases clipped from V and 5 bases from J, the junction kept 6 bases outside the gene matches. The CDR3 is CATSEPGLAENNEQFF. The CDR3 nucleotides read TGTGCCACCAGTGAGCCGGGACTAGCGGAGAACAATGAGCAGTTCTTC.

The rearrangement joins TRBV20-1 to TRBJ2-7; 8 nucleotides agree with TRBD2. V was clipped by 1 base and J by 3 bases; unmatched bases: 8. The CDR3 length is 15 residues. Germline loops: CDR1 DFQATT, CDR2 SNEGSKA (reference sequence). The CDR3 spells CSARVRSGGNYEQYF. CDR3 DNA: TGCAGTGCTAGAGTGAGGAGCGGGGGAAACTACGAGCAGTACTTC.

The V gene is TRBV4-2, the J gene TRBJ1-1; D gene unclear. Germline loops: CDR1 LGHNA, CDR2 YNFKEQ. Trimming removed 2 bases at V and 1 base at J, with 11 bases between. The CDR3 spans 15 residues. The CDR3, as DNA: TGTGCCAGCAGCCAAATAGGAGTGGGGAACACTGAAGCTTTCTTT. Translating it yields CASSQIGVGNTEAFF.

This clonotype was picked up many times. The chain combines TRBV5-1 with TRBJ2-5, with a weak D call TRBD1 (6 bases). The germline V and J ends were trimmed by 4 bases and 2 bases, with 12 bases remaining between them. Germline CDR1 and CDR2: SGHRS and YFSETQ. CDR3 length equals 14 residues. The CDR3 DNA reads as TGCGCCAGCAGCACCAACAGGGTTCAAGAGACCCAGTACTTC. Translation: CASSTNRVQETQYF.

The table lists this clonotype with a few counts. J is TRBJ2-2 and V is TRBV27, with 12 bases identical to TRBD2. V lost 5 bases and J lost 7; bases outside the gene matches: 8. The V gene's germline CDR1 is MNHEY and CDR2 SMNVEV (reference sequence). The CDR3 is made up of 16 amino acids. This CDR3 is CASSPLAGGPGGELFF. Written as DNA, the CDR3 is TGTGCCAGCAGTCCTCTAGCGGGAGGGCCAGGCGGGGAGCTGTTTTTT.

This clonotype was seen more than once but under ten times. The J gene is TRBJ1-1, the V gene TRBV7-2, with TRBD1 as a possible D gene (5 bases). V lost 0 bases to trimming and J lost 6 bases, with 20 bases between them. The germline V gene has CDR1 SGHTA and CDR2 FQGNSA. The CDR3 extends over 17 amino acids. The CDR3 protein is CASSLALGRGLGAEAFF. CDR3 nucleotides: TGTGCCAGCAGCTTAGCTCTAGGGAGGGGTTTGGGAGCTGAAGCTTTCTTT.

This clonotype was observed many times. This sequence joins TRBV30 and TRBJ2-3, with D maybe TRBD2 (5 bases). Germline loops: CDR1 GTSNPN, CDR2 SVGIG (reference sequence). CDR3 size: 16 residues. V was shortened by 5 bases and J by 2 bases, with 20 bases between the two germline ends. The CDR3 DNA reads TGTGCCTGGGATGCCGGGAACCTACACCTCACAGATACGCAGTATTTT. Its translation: CAWDAGNLHLTDTQYF.

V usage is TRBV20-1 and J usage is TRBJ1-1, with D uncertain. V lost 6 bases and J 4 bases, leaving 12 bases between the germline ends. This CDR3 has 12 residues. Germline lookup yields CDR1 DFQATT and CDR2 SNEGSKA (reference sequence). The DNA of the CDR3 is TGCAGTGCCCAGCTTTTGCGCACTGAAGCTTTCTTT. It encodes CSAQLLRTEAFF.

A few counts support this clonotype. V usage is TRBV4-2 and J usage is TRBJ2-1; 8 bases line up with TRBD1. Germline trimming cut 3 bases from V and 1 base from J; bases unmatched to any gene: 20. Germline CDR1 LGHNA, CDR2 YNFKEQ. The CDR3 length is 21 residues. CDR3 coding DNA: TGTGCCAGCAGCCACCCGTTGACAGGGGACGCTAAGCACCCTTCCTACAATGAGCAGTTCTTC. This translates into CASSHPLTGDAKHPSYNEQFF.

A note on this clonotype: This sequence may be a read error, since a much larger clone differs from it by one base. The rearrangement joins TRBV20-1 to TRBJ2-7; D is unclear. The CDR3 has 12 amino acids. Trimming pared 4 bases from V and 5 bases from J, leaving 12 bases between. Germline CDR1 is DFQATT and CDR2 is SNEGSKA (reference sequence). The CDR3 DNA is TGCAGTGCTACCGCCCAACTTGACGAGCAGTACTTC. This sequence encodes CSATAQLDEQYF.

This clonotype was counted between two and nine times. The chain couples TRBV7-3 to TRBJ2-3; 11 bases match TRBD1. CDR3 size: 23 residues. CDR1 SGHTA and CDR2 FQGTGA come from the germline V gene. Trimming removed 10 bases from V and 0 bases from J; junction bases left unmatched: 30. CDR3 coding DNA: TGTGCCACTTCATCTCCCGGGACAGGGGGAGTAGCGGGGGTTCCCACTAGCACAGATACGCAGTATTTT. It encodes CATSSPGTGGVAGVPTSTDTQYF.

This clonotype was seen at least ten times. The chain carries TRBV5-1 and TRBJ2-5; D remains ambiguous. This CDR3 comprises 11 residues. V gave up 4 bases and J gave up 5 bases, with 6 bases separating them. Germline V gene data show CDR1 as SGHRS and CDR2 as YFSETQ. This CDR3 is CASSLFETQYF. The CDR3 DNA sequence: TGCGCCAGCAGCCTGTTTGAGACCCAGTACTTC.

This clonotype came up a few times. The CDR3 region is CASSLAGFSDTQYF. CDR3 DNA: TGTGCCAGCAGCTTAGCGGGATTCTCAGATACGCAGTATTTT. This chain connects TRBV7-3 to TRBJ2-3; tentatively, D is TRBD2 (6 bases). Trimming left V 2 bases short and J 4 bases short, with 10 bases between. CDR1 and CDR2 from the germline V gene are SGHTA and FQGTGA. The CDR3 totals 14 residues.

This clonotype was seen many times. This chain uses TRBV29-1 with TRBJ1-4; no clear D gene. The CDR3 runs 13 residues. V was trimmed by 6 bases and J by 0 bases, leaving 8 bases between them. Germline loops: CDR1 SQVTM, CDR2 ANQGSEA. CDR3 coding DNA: TGCAGCGTCAGGACTGCAACTAATGAAAAACTGTTTTTT. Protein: CSVRTATNEKLFF. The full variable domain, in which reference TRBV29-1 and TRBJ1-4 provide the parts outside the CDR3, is SAVISQKPSRDICQRGTSLTIQCQVDSQVTMMFWYRQQPGQSLTLIATANQGSEATYESGFVIDKFPISRPNLTFSTLTVSNMSPEDSSIYLCSVRTATNEKLFFGSGTQLSVL.

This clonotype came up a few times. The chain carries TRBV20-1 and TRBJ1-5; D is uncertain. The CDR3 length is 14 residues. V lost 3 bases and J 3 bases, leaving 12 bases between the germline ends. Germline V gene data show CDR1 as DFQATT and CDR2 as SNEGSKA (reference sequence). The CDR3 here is CSARGRANNQPQHF. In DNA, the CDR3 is TGCAGTGCTAGGGGAAGGGCCAACAATCAGCCCCAGCATTTT.

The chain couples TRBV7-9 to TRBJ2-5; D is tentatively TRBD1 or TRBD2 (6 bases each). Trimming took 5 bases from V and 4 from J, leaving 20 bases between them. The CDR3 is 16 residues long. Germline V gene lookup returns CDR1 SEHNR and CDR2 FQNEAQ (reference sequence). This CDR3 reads CASSGTRTSFGETQYF. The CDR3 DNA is TGTGCCAGCAGCGGGACACGAACTAGCTTCGGAGAGACCCAGTACTTC.

CDR3 protein: CASSEGLAPYNEQFF. In DNA, the CDR3 is TGTGCCAGCAGTGAAGGGCTAGCTCCCTACAATGAGCAGTTCTTC. The chain couples TRBV6-4 to TRBJ2-1, with D maybe TRBD2 (5 bases). In germline, CDR1 is MRHNA, CDR2 SNTAGT. V lost 3 bases, J lost 2 bases, and 11 bases lay in between. The CDR3 is made up of 15 amino acids.

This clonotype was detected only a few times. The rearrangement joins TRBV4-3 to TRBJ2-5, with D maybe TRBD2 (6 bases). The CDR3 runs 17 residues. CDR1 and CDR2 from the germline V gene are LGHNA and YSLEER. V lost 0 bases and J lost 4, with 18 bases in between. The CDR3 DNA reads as TGCGCCAGCAGCCAAGATATTTGGCTAAACGGGGGAGAGACCCAGTACTTC. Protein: CASSQDIWLNGGETQYF.

The CDR3 reads CASSEDRGRNEQFF. The CDR3 DNA follows: TGTGCCAGCAGCGAAGACAGGGGGCGGAATGAGCAGTTCTTC. The chain combines TRBV9 with TRBJ2-1; 10 positions agree with TRBD1. The CDR3 has 14 residues. Trimming cost V 3 bases and J 7 bases; bases outside gene matches: 4. Germline V gene data show CDR1 as SGDLS and CDR2 as YYNGEE.

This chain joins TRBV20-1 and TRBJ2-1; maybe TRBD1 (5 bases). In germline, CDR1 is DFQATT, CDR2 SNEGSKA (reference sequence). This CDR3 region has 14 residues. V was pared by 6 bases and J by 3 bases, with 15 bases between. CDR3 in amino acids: CSALVHRNYNEQFF. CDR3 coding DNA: TGCAGTGCGTTAGTCCACAGGAACTACAATGAGCAGTTCTTC.